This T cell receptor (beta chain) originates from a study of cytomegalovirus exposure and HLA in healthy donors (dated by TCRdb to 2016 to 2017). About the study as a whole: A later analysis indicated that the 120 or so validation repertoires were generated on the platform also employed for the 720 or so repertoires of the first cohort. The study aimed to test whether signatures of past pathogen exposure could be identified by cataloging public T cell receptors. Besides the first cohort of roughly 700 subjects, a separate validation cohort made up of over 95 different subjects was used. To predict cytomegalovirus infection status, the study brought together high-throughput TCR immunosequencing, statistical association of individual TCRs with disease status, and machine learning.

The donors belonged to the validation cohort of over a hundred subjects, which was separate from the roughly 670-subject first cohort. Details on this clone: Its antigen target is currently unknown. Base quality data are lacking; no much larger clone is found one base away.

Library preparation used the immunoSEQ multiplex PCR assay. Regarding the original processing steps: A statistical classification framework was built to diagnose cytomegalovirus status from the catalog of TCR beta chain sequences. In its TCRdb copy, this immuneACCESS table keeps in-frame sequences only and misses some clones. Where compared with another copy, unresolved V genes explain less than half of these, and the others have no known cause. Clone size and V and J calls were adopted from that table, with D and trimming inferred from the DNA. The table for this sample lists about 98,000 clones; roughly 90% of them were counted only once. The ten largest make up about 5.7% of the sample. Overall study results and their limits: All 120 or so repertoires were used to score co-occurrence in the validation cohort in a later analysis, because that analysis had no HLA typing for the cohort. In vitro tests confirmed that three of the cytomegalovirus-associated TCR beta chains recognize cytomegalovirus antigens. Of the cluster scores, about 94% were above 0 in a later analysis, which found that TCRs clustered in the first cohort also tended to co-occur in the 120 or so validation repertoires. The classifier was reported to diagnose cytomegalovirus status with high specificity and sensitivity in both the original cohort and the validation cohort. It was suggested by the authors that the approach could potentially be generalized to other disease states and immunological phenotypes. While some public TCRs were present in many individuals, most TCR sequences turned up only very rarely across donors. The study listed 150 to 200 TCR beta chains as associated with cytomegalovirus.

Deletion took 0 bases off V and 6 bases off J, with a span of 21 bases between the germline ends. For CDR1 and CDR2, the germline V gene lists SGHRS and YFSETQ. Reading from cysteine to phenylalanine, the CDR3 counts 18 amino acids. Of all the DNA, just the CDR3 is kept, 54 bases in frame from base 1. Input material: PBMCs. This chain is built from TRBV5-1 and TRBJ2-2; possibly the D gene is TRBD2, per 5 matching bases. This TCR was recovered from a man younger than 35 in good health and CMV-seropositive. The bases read TGCGCCAGCAGCTTGGGTCCCCCGGGGAAGGAACTAGCCGGGGAGCTGTTTTTT. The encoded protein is CASSLGPPGKELAGELFF.